This is a list of T cell receptor beta chains from one sample in a study of blood T cell repertoires in COVID-19. Sequencing was performed with immunoSEQ multiplex PCR; in TCRdb, only in-frame clones are kept and a portion is missing. The sample lists around 190,000 clones; about 88% were seen once. Sequenced: peripheral blood. These receptors all come from a man in his fifties or sixties with COVID-19, enrolled during active disease. CDR3s include the opening cysteine and the closing phenylalanine or tryptophan. The D gene is left open where the match is weak. The size entry is marked missing in some rows and otherwise reads once, few, many or a size class.

TRBJ2-1 | TRBV4-2 | . | 17 | TRBD2 | TGTGCCAGCAGCCAAGTGGTCGCGGGAGGGTCCTACAATGAGCAGTTCTTC | CASSQVVAGGSYNEQFF
TRBJ2-7 | TRBV28 | . | 13 | . | TGTGCCAGCAGCCCAACACCCACCTACGAGCAGTACTTC | CASSPTPTYEQYF
TRBJ2-7 | TRBV9 | . | 15 | TRBD2 | TGTGCCAGCAGCGTCGGGACTAGCCCTCTCTACGAGCAGTACTTC | CASSVGTSPLYEQYF
TRBJ2-5 | TRBV7-8 | . | 19 | . | TGTGCCAGCAGCTTAGCCACACTGAACAAACGGACAGCAGAAGAGACCCAGTACTTC | CASSLATLNKRTAEETQYF
TRBJ1-5 | TRBV11-2 | . | 14 | . | TGTGCCAGCAGCGTGACTATGAGCAATCAGCCCCAGCATTTT | CASSVTMSNQPQHF
TRBJ2-1 | TRBV5-1 | . | 16 | . | TGCGCCAGCAGCTTGGGACGACAGCCGATTGACAATGAGCAGTTCTTC | CASSLGRQPIDNEQFF
TRBJ1-2 | TRBV7-9 | . | 14 | . | TGTGCCAGCAGCTTAGGGCAGGAGGTCTATGGCTACACCTTC | CASSLGQEVYGYTF
TRBJ2-2 | TRBV14 | . | 14 | . | TGTGCCAGCAGCCTAAGCAGGGGCACCGGGGAGCTGTTTTTT | CASSLSRGTGELFF
TRBJ1-6 | TRBV7-9 | . | 15 | TRBD1 | TGTGCCAGCAGTTCAGACAGGGGGGCAAATTCACCCCTCCACTTT | CASSSDRGANSPLHF
TRBJ1-6 | TRBV6-1 | few | 16 | TRBD1 | TGTGCCAGCAGTGAAGCCCAGGGGGCCAACCGATCACCCCTCCACTTT | CASSEAQGANRSPLHF
TRBJ2-3 | TRBV5-1 | . | 16 | TRBD2 | TGCGCCAGCAGCCCGGATAGACTAGCAGGAACAGATACGCAGTATTTT | CASSPDRLAGTDTQYF
TRBJ2-5 | TRBV10-3 | . | 14 | TRBD1 | TGTGCCATCAGCTGGGACAGAAGACAAGAGACCCAGTACTTC | CAISWDRRQETQYF
TRBJ2-1 | TRBV18 | . | 15 | . | TGTGCCAGCTCACCACCGTGGAGCTCCTACAATGAGCAGTTCTTC | CASSPPWSSYNEQFF
TRBJ2-1 | TRBV5-4 | . | 15 | . | TGTGCCAGCAGCTTGGACGCACTTTTAACCAATGAGCAGTTCTTC | CASSLDALLTNEQFF
TRBJ2-5 | TRBV10-3 | . | 16 | . | TGTGCCATCAGTACGCCCTCGGGCAGGGGACAAGAGACCCAGTACTTC | CAISTPSGRGQETQYF
TRBJ1-1 | TRBV3-1/TRBV3-2 | once | 12 | TRBD1 | TGTGCCAGCAGCCAAGTGGGACAGTACGCTTTCTTT | CASSQVGQYAFF
TRBJ1-1 | TRBV7-9 | . | 16 | . | TGTGCCAGCAGCTTAAACTTCTTCAGGTCGGACACTGAAGCTTTCTTT | CASSLNFFRSDTEAFF
TRBJ1-1 | TRBV7-3 | . | 14 | TRBD1 | TGTGCCAGCAGACGAACAGGGGGCCGCACTGAAGCTTTCTTT | CASRRTGGRTEAFF
TRBJ1-2 | TRBV6-2/TRBV6-3 | few | 16 | TRBD1 | TGTGCCAGCAGCGGCGAACAGGGGCGAGATAACTATGGCTACACCTTC | CASSGEQGRDNYGYTF
TRBJ2-3 | TRBV6-2/TRBV6-3 | . | 18 | TRBD2 | TGTGCCAGCAGTTCCCGTGGGGCGGGGGAAGAGGGCACAGATACGCAGTATTTT | CASSSRGAGEEGTDTQYF